This TCR beta chain appears in the sequencing data of a study of neoadjuvant nivolumab and ipilimumab in lung cancer. Study details: The combination arm added day-1 ipilimumab 1 mg/kg to nivolumab 3 mg/kg on days 1, 15, 29.

About this clone: Its antigen is currently unknown.

CDR1 is SGHRS and CDR2 is YFSETQ in the germline V gene. Trimming stripped 0 bases from V and 9 bases from J, with 18 bases between. The CDR3 covers 16 residues. Study-wide points: TCR clonality did not significantly correlate with pathologic tumor regression. A small number of samples were TCR sequenced. Higher pretherapy blood TCR richness went with higher resected-tumor richness.

Clones were sequenced by immunoSEQ multiplex PCR, and TCRdb holds only the in-frame ones, with some missing. The data hold some 31,000 clones, with 92% observed a single time. The chain recombines TRBV5-1 with TRBJ2-2; D is unclear. This TCR was recovered from an adult with non-small cell lung cancer. The sequencing used peripheral blood, collected after neoadjuvant nivolumab, alone or with ipilimumab, at or shortly before surgery. CDR3 bases: TGCGCCAGCAGCTTGGAAAAAGGGATAGAAGGTCGGGAGCTGTTTTTT. This codes for CASSLEKGIEGRELFF.